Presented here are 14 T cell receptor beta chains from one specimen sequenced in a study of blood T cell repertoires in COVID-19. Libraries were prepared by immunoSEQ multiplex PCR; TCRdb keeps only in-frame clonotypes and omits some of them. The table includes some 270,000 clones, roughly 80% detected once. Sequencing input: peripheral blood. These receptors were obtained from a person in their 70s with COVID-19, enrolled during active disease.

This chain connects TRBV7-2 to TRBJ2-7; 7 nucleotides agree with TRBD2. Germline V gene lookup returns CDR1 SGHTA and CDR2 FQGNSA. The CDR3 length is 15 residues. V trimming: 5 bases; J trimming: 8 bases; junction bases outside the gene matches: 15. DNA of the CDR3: TGTGCCAGCAGCCCACGCGCCGGGGGACTACGGAAGCAGTACTTC. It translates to CASSPRAGGLRKQYF.

In DNA form, the CDR3 reads TGCGCCAGCGGGCGGGGGGCAGCCACTGAAGCTTTCTTT. It encodes CASGRGAATEAFF. The rearrangement joins TRBV5-1 to TRBJ1-1, with a tentative D call TRBD1 (6 bases). The CDR3 length is 13 residues. Germline-derived CDR1 and CDR2 are SGHRS and YFSETQ. The germline V and J ends were trimmed by 7 bases and 4 bases, with 14 bases remaining between them. Looking up the rest from reference TRBV5-1 and TRBJ1-1 gives the full variable domain: KAGVTQTPRYLIKTRGQQVTLSCSPISGHRSVSWYQQTPGQGLQFLFEYFSETQRNKGNFPGRFSGRQFSNSRSEMNVSTLELGDSALYLCASGRGAATEAFFGQGTRLTVV.

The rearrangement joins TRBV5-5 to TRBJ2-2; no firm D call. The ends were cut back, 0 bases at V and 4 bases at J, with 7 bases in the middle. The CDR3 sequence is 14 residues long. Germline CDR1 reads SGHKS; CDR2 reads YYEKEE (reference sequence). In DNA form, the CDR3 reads TGTGCCAGCAGCTTGGAGGCGGCCACCGGGGAGCTGTTTTTT. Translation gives CASSLEAATGELFF.

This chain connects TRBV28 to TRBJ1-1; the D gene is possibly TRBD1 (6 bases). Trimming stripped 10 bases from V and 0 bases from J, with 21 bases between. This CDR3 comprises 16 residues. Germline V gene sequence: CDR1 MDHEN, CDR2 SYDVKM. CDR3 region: CATLLTHRALNTEAFF. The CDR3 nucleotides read TGTGCCACCCTACTGACCCACAGGGCCCTGAACACTGAAGCTTTCTTT.

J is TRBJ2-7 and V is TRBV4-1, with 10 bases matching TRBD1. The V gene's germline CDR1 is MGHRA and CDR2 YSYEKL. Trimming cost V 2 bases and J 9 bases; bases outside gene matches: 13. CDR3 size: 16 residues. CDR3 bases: TGCGCCAGCAGCCAACTTTCGGGACAGGGGTTTCCGACGCAGTACTTC. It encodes CASSQLSGQGFPTQYF.

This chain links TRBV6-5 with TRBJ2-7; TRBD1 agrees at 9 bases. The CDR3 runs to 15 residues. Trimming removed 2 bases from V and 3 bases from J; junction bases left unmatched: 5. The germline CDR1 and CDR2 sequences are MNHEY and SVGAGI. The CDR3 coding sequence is TGTGCCAGCAGTTACCAAGGACAGGGGAACTACGAGCAGTACTTC. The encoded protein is CASSYQGQGNYEQYF.

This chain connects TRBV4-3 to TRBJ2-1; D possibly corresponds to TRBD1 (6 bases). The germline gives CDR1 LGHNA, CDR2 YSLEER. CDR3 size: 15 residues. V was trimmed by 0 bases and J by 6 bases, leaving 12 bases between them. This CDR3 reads CASSQDFLGGNEQFF. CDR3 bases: TGCGCCAGCAGCCAAGATTTCCTAGGGGGCAATGAGCAGTTCTTC.

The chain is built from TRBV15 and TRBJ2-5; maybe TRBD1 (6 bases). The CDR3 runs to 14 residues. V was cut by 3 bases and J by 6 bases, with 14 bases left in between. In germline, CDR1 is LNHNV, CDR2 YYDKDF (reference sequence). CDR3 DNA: TGTGCCACCAGCAGGGGGGACACTCCCAAGACCCAGTACTTC. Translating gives CATSRGDTPKTQYF.

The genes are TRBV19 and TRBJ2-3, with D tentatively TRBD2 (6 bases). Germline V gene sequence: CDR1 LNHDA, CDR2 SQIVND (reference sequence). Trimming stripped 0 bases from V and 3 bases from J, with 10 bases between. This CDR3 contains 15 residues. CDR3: CASSIEGRGTDTQYF. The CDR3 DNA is TGTGCCAGTAGTATAGAAGGGCGGGGTACAGATACGCAGTATTTT.

In DNA form, the CDR3 reads TGTGCCAGCAGTTTATTGGCGGAGACAGAATACGAGCAGTACTTC. Protein: CASSLLAETEYEQYF. The chain recombines TRBV28 with TRBJ2-7; TRBD1 is a possible D gene (5 bases). This CDR3 region has 15 residues. The V gene lost 1 base and the J gene lost 4 bases, with 14 bases spanning the gap. Germline assignment: CDR1 MDHEN and CDR2 SYDVKM.

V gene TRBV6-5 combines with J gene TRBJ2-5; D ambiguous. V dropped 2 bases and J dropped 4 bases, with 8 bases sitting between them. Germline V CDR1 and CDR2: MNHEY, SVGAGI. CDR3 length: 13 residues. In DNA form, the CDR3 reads TGTGCCAGCAGTTACAGGCCGGGAGAGACCCAGTACTTC. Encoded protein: CASSYRPGETQYF.

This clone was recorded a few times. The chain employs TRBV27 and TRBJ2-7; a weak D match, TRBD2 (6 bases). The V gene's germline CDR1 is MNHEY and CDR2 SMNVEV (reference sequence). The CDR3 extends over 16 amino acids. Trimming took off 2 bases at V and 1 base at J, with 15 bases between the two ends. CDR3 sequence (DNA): TGTGCCAGCAGTTTAAGAATAGGGGCGGGATCCTACGAGCAGTACTTC. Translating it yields CASSLRIGAGSYEQYF.

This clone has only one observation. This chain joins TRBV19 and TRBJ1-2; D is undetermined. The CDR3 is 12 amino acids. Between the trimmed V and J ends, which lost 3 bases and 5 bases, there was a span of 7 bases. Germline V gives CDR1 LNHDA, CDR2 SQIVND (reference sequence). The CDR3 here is CASSIRRYGYTF. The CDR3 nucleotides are TGTGCCAGTAGTATTCGCAGATATGGCTACACCTTC. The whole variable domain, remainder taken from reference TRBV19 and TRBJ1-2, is DGGITQSPKYLFRKEGQNVTLSCEQNLNHDAMYWYRQDPGQGLRLIYYSQIVNDFQKGDIAEGYSVSREKKESFPLTVTSAQKNPTAFYLCASSIRRYGYTFGSGTRLTVV.

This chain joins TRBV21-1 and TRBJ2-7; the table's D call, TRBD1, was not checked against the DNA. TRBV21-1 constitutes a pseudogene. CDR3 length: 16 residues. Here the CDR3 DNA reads TGTGCCAGCAGCGGCTGCCTCCCGCCCCAAGCCTACGAGCAGTACTTC. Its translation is CASSGCLPPQAYEQYF.